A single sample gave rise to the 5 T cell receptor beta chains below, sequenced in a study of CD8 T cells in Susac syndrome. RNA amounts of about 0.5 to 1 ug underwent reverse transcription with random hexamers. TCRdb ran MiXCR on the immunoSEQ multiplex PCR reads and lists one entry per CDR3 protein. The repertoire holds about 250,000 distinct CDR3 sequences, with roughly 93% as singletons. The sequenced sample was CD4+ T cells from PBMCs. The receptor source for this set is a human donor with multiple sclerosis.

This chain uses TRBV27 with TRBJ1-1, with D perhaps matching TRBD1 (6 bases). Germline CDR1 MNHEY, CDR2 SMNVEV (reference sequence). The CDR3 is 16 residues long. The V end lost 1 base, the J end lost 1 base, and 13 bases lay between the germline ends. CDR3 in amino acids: CASSLWSGQRNTEAFF. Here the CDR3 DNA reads TGTGCCAGCAGTTTATGGTCCGGACAGAGGAACACTGAAGCTTTCTTT.

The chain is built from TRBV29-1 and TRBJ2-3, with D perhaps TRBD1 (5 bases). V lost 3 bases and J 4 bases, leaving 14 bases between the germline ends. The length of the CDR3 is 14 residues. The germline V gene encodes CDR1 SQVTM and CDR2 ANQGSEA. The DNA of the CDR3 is TGCAGCGTTGATTCTGGTACAGGTGCAGATACGCAGTATTTT. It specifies CSVDSGTGADTQYF.

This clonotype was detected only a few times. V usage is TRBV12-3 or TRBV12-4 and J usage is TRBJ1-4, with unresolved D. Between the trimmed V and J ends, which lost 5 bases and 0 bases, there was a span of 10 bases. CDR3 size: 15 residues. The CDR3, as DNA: TGTGCCAGCAGTCTCAATCTTGCAACTAATGAAAAACTGTTTTTT. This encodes CASSLNLATNEKLFF.

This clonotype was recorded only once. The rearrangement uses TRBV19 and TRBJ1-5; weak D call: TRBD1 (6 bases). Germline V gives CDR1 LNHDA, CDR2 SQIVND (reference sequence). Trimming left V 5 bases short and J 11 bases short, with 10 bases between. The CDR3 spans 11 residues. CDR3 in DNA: TGTGCCAGTAGTCCCGGGACATCCCAGCATTTT. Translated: CASSPGTSQHF. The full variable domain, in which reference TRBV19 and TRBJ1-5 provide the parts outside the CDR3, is DGGITQSPKYLFRKEGQNVTLSCEQNLNHDAMYWYRQDPGQGLRLIYYSQIVNDFQKGDIAEGYSVSREKKESFPLTVTSAQKNPTAFYLCASSPGTSQHFGDGTRLSIL.

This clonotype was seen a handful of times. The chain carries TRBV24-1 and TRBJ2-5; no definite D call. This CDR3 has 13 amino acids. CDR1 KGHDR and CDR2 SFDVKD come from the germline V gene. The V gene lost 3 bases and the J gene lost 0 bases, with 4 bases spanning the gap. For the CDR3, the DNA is TGTGCCACCAGTGATGGATACCAAGAGACCCAGTACTTC. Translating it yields CATSDGYQETQYF.